One and the same sample provided the 24 T cell receptor beta chains below, sequenced in a study of PD-L1 blockade in urothelial cancer. As to time point: pretreatment peripheral blood. Some clones are missing from TCRdb's copy, which holds only in-frame ones; the method was immunoSEQ multiplex PCR. The sample carries 50,000 to 65,000 clones, around 81% recorded once. This specimen consisted of PBMCs, obtained around atezolizumab (anti-PD-L1) treatment. These receptors were collected from a man in his 70s with urothelial cancer.

The chain links TRBV18 to TRBJ2-1, with 14 bases fitting TRBD2. This CDR3 has 14 residues. J gave up 14 bases and V 3 bases, and 6 bases lay outside the gene matches. CDR1 and CDR2 (germline): KGHSH, LQKENI. CDR3 coding DNA: TGTGCCAGCTCACCGGGACTAGCGGGAGCCCAGGAGTTCTTC. It is translated as CASSPGLAGAQEFF.

There are a few counts of this clone. Additional DNA sequences in this sample encode the identical CDR3. This chain uses TRBV6-1 with TRBJ2-7; 9 bases map to TRBD1. With 7 bases clipped from V and 4 bases from J, the junction kept 5 bases outside the gene matches. Germline V gene data show CDR1 as MNHNS and CDR2 as SASEGT. The CDR3 length is 13 residues. The CDR3: CASTGTGLYEQYF. The CDR3 bases are TGTGCCAGCACCGGGACAGGGCTTTACGAGCAGTACTTC.

This sequence joins TRBV29-1 and TRBJ2-3, with 9 bases identical to TRBD2. The V segment lost 6 bases and the J segment 4 bases; nucleotides outside the gene matches: 8. Germline V gene data show CDR1 as SQVTM and CDR2 as ANQGSEA. CDR3 length equals 14 residues. In nucleotides, the CDR3 is TGCAGCGTCGCTATGGGGACTAGCTCAGATACGCAGTATTTT. Translation: CSVAMGTSSDTQYF.

The chain uses TRBV5-4 and TRBJ2-7; TRBD2 matches at 11 bases. Trimming cost V 0 bases and J 5 bases; bases outside gene matches: 10. The V gene's germline CDR1 is SGHNT and CDR2 YYREEE (reference sequence). CDR3 length: 17 amino acids. As DNA, the CDR3 is TGTGCCAGCAGCTTGGATATACTAGCGGGAGTTTTGGACGAGCAGTACTTC. Its translation: CASSLDILAGVLDEQYF.

The genes are TRBV2 and TRBJ2-1, with 7 bases identical to TRBD2. Germline CDR1 is SNHLY and CDR2 is FYNNEI. V dropped 8 bases and J dropped 3; count of bases not matched to a gene: 7. The CDR3 extends over 14 amino acids. CDR3 coding DNA: TGTGCCAGCGGAAGCGGGATACTCTACAATGAGCAGTTCTTC. Protein product: CASGSGILYNEQFF.

This chain uses TRBV27 with TRBJ1-1, with D perhaps matching TRBD1 (5 bases). This CDR3 is built from 13 residues. V lost 5 bases, J lost 5 bases, and 12 bases lay in between. The germline V gene has CDR1 MNHEY and CDR2 SMNVEV (reference sequence). DNA for the CDR3: TGTGCCAGCAGTACCAGACAGAGGACTGAAGCTTTCTTT. Its protein product is CASSTRQRTEAFF.

The chain uses TRBV14 and TRBJ2-7, with TRBD2 matching 10 bases. The CDR3 has 15 amino acids. Germline V gene lookup returns CDR1 SGHDN and CDR2 FVKESK. J was trimmed by 0 bases and V by 5 bases; bases with no gene match: 4. The chain's CDR3 is CASSVTSGFSYEQYF. Here the CDR3 DNA reads TGTGCCAGCAGCGTGACTAGCGGGTTCTCCTACGAGCAGTACTTC.

The CDR3 reads CASSRSGTGEQPQHF. The CDR3 DNA reads as TGTGCCAGCAGTCGATCCGGGACAGGGGAGCAGCCCCAGCATTTT. This sequence joins TRBV27 and TRBJ1-5, with 10 bases identical to TRBD1. This CDR3 has 15 residues. The V segment lost 5 bases and the J segment 7 bases; nucleotides outside the gene matches: 8. In germline, CDR1 is MNHEY, CDR2 SMNVEV (reference sequence).

This chain joins TRBV6-1 and TRBJ2-3; 7 bases are shared with TRBD2. The V and J ends lost 8 bases and 3 bases, in that order; junction bases with no gene match: 5. The CDR3 is 13 residues long. Germline V gene lookup returns CDR1 MNHNS and CDR2 SASEGT. CDR3 nucleotide sequence: TGTGCCAGCGGGCGGGAGCGGACAGATACGCAGTATTTT. It yields the protein CASGRERTDTQYF.

The chain recombines TRBV2 with TRBJ1-5, with 7 bases matching TRBD1. The CDR3 covers 16 residues. With 7 bases clipped from V and 6 bases from J, the junction kept 15 bases outside the gene matches. Germline V lookup: CDR1 SNHLY, CDR2 FYNNEI. CDR3 sequence: CASTGGGYRGTQPQHF. The CDR3 region has the DNA TGTGCCAGCACCGGGGGGGGATACAGGGGAACTCAGCCCCAGCATTTT.

This chain links TRBV15 with TRBJ1-3, with unresolved D. The CDR3 is made up of 15 amino acids. V gave up 6 bases and J gave up 0 bases, with 12 bases separating them. Germline-derived CDR1 and CDR2 are LNHNV and YYDKDF (reference sequence). The DNA for the CDR3 is TGTGCCACCAGAGAGAGGGCAAACTCTGGAAACACCATATATTTT. Its translation: CATRERANSGNTIYF. Using reference TRBV15 and TRBJ1-3 for the parts outside the CDR3, the full variable domain is DAMVIQNPRYQVTQFGKPVTLSCSQTLNHNVMYWYQQKSSQAPKLLFHYYDKDFNNEADTPDNFQSRRPNTSFCFLDIRSPGLGDTAMYLCATRERANSGNTIYFGEGSWLTVV.

The V and J genes are TRBV5-1 and TRBJ2-2, with 7 bases that match TRBD1. V lost 3 bases, J lost 4 bases, and 9 bases stayed unmatched. The CDR3 runs to 16 residues. Looked up from germline, CDR1 is SGHRS and CDR2 is YFSETQ. The CDR3 region is CASSSDAGGFTGELFF. CDR3 nucleotide sequence: TGCGCCAGCAGCTCCGACGCAGGGGGTTTCACCGGGGAGCTGTTTTTT.

The chain links TRBV19 to TRBJ1-4; D call uncertain. The CDR3 runs 15 residues. Germline CDR1 reads LNHDA; CDR2 reads SQIVND (reference sequence). The V end was cut by 10 bases, the J end by 0 bases, with 15 bases between. The chain's CDR3 is CATQAQIATNEKLFF. CDR3 in DNA: TGTGCCACCCAGGCACAGATTGCAACTAATGAAAAACTGTTTTTT. Filled out from reference TRBV19 and TRBJ1-4, the complete variable domain reads DGGITQSPKYLFRKEGQNVTLSCEQNLNHDAMYWYRQDPGQGLRLIYYSQIVNDFQKGDIAEGYSVSREKKESFPLTVTSAQKNPTAFYLCATQAQIATNEKLFFGSGTQLSVL.

The genes are TRBV5-1 and TRBJ2-3; 9 positions match TRBD2. The ends lost 3 bases at V and 5 bases at J; junction bases unmatched: 4. CDR1 and CDR2 (germline): SGHRS, YFSETQ. The CDR3 is made up of 14 amino acids. CDR3 protein: CASSWAGGGDTQYF. In DNA, the CDR3 is TGCGCCAGCAGCTGGGCGGGAGGGGGAGATACGCAGTATTTT.

This chain links TRBV6-5 with TRBJ1-4; D unresolved. V was trimmed by 5 bases and J by 6 bases, leaving 13 bases between them. Germline loops: CDR1 MNHEY, CDR2 SVGAGI. The CDR3 runs to 14 residues. The CDR3 DNA follows: TGTGCCAGCAGTCGGGGTAGCGCTTATGAAAAACTGTTTTTT. It is translated as CASSRGSAYEKLFF.

The J gene is TRBJ1-5, the V gene TRBV11-2, with D hard to call. The germline gives CDR1 SGHAT, CDR2 FQNNGV. The CDR3 consists of 14 residues. V gave up 0 bases and J gave up 4 bases, with 7 bases separating them. CDR3 residues: CASSLEGANQPQHF. Written as DNA, the CDR3 is TGTGCCAGCAGCTTAGAGGGAGCGAATCAGCCCCAGCATTTT. The entire variable domain, with the rest obtained from reference TRBV11-2 and TRBJ1-5, is as follows: EAGVAQSPRYKIIEKRQSVAFWCNPISGHATLYWYQQILGQGPKLLIQFQNNGVVDDSQLPKDRFSAERLKGVDSTLKIQPAKLEDSAVYLCASSLEGANQPQHFGDGTRLSIL.

CDR3 protein: CASSSGGFSFYGYTF. The CDR3 DNA reads TGTGCCAGCAGTTCAGGGGGGTTTTCCTTTTATGGCTACACCTTC. V gene TRBV6-5 combines with J gene TRBJ1-2, with 7 nucleotides matching TRBD1. The trim removed 4 bases at V and 5 bases at J, leaving 10 bases unmatched. The CDR3 has 15 residues. Germline CDR1 is MNHEY and CDR2 is SVGAGI.

The chain has TRBV30 and TRBJ2-1, with TRBD2 matching over 12 bases. The CDR3 length is 15 residues. V lost 3 bases, J lost 7 bases, and 7 bases stayed unmatched. CDR1 is GTSNPN, CDR2 SVGIG, per germline (reference sequence). CDR3 nucleotides: TGTGCCTGGAGGGAGACTAGCGGGAGTTGGAATGAGCAGTTCTTC. Amino acid sequence: CAWRETSGSWNEQFF.

The chain links TRBV15 to TRBJ1-5; the match to TRBD1 covers 7 bases. Unmatched junction bases numbered 6, after V lost 2 bases and J lost 2 bases. Germline CDR1 LNHNV, CDR2 YYDKDF (reference sequence). The CDR3 consists of 16 residues. This CDR3 is CATSRKTGSGNQPQHF. DNA for the CDR3: TGTGCCACCAGCAGAAAGACAGGGTCGGGCAATCAGCCCCAGCATTTT.

The chain carries TRBV5-1 and TRBJ2-2, with D uncertain. The length of the CDR3 is 15 residues. From germline, CDR1 is SGHRS and CDR2 YFSETQ. V shed 6 bases and J shed 3 bases, with 15 bases lying between them. CDR3 protein: CASTPTQAYTGELFF. In DNA form, the CDR3 reads TGCGCCAGCACCCCGACCCAGGCGTACACCGGGGAGCTGTTTTTT.

The V call is TRBV5-8, the J call TRBJ2-3; 7 bases fit TRBD2. The CDR3 is 17 amino acids. Trimming at V came to 4 bases and at J to 5 bases, leaving 16 bases not matched to a gene. Germline values: CDR1 SGHTS, CDR2 YDEGEE. CDR3 DNA sequence: TGTGCCAGCAGCCCTGGAATTGGTAGCGGGCTGGGAGATACGCAGTATTTT. Protein: CASSPGIGSGLGDTQYF.

V gene TRBV19 combines with J gene TRBJ2-7; D is perhaps TRBD2 (5 bases). This CDR3 spans 15 amino acids. Germline assignment: CDR1 LNHDA and CDR2 SQIVND (reference sequence). The V gene lost 1 base and the J gene lost 0 bases, with 10 bases spanning the gap. The CDR3 spells CASSIGHRGSYEQYF. The DNA of the CDR3 is TGTGCCAGTAGTATAGGTCACCGGGGCTCCTACGAGCAGTACTTC.

CDR3 DNA sequence: TGTGCCAGCAGCTTGGGGGCGGGAGGCAACACAGATACGCAGTATTTT. As protein: CASSLGAGGNTDTQYF. The chain couples TRBV5-8 to TRBJ2-3, with TRBD2 matching 8 bases. V was pared by 0 bases and J by 2 bases, with 5 bases of the junction left unmatched. Germline assignment: CDR1 SGHTS and CDR2 YDEGEE. The CDR3 covers 16 residues.

The J gene is TRBJ2-3, the V gene TRBV11-2; D unclear. Germline loops: CDR1 SGHAT, CDR2 FQNNGV. This CDR3 is built from 13 residues. V lost 6 bases and J 4 bases, leaving 11 bases between the germline ends. The DNA of the CDR3 is TGTGCCAGCAGAAAAGCAGGTTCAGATACGCAGTATTTT. Its protein product is CASRKAGSDTQYF.